Following are 2 T cell receptor beta chains from one sample sequenced in a study of blood T cell repertoires in COVID-19. Assay used: immunoSEQ multiplex PCR; TCRdb lists only in-frame clones, some missing. The sample has 200,000 or so clones; about 82% are singletons. The sequencing input was peripheral blood. The origin of the receptors is a woman in her 30s with acute or convalescent COVID-19.

The V call is TRBV5-1, the J call TRBJ1-3, with TRBD1 as a possible D gene (6 bases). CDR3 length equals 15 residues. The V and J ends lost 4 bases and 7 bases respectively, with 18 bases between them. CDR1 SGHRS and CDR2 YFSETQ come from the germline V gene. DNA of the CDR3: TGCGCCAGCAGCGATCCGGGACAAAAGGTTAACACCATATATTTT. Translated: CASSDPGQKVNTIYF.

V gene TRBV19 combines with J gene TRBJ1-1; 9 bases are shared with TRBD1. V lost 3 bases to trimming and J lost 1 base; unmatched junction nucleotides: 6. The CDR3 is made up of 16 amino acids. Germline V CDR1 and CDR2: LNHDA, SQIVND (reference sequence). CDR3 nucleotides: TGTGCCAGTAGTATCGGGACAGGGAATGAGAACACTGAAGCTTTCTTT. This sequence encodes CASSIGTGNENTEAFF.